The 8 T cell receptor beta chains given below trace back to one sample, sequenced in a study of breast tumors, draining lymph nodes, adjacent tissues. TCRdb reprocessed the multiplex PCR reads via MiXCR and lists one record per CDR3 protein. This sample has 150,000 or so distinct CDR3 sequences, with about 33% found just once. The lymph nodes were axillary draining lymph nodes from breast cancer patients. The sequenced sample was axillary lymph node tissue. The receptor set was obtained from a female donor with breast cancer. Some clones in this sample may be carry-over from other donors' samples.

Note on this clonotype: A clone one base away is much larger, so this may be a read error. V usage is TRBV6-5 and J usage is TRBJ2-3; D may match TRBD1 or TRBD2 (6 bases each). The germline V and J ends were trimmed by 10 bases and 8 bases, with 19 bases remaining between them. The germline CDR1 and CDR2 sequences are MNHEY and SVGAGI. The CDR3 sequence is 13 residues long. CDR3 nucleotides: TGTGCCACCCGTCACAGGGACTTCGGTACGCAGTATTTT. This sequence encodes CATRHRDFGTQYF.

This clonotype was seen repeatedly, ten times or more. The CDR3 nucleotides are TGTGCCAGCACCGTAGGGGGGGGAGTCTACAATGAGCAGTTCTTC. It encodes CASTVGGGVYNEQFF. The chain couples TRBV6-2 or TRBV6-3 to TRBJ2-1; possibly TRBD2 for D (7 bases). Per germline, CDR1 MNHEY and CDR2 SVGEGT. V lost 7 bases and J 3 bases, leaving 16 bases between the germline ends. The length of the CDR3 is 15 residues.

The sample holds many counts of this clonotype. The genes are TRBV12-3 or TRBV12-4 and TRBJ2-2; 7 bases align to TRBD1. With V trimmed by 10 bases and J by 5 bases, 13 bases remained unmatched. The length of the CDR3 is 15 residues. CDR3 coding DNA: TGTGCCATACATTTGACAGGGAAAGGTACCGGGGAGCTGTTTTTT. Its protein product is CAIHLTGKGTGELFF.

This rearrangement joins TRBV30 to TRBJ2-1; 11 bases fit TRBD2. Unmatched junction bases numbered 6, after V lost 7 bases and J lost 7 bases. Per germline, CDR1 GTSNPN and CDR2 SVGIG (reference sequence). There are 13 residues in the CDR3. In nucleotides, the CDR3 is TGTGCCTCCCGGGCTAGCGGGAGGAATGAGCAGTTCTTC. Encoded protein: CASRASGRNEQFF.

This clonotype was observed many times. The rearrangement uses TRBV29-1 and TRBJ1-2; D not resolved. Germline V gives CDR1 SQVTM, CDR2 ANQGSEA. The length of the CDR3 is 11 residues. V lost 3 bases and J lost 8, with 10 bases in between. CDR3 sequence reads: CSVEVRNGYTF. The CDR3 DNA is TGCAGCGTTGAGGTCAGGAACGGCTACACCTTC. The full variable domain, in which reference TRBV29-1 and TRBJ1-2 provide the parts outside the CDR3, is SAVISQKPSRDICQRGTSLTIQCQVDSQVTMMFWYRQQPGQSLTLIATANQGSEATYESGFVIDKFPISRPNLTFSTLTVSNMSPEDSSIYLCSVEVRNGYTFGSGTRLTVV.

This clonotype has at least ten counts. CDR3 amino acids: CASSGRQGAGEQYF. CDR3 nucleotide sequence: TGTGCCAGCAGCGGGAGACAGGGGGCAGGCGAGCAGTACTTC. The J gene is TRBJ2-7, the V gene TRBV9; 10 bases agree with TRBD1. CDR1 SGDLS and CDR2 YYNGEE come from the germline V gene. This CDR3 has 14 amino acids. The V and J ends lost 3 bases and 6 bases, in that order; junction bases with no gene match: 6. Filled out from reference TRBV9 and TRBJ2-7, the complete variable domain reads DSGVTQTPKHLITATGQRVTLRCSPRSGDLSVYWYQQSLDQGLQFLIQYYNGEERAKGNILERFSAQQFPDLHSELNLSSLELGDSALYFCASSGRQGAGEQYFGPGTRLTVT.

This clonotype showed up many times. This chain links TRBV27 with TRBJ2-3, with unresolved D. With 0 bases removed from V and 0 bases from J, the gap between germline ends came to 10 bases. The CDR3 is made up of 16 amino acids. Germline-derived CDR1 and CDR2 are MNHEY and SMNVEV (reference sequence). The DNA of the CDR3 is TGTGCCAGCAGTTTATCGAATCGCCCGAGCACAGATACGCAGTATTTT. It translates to CASSLSNRPSTDTQYF.

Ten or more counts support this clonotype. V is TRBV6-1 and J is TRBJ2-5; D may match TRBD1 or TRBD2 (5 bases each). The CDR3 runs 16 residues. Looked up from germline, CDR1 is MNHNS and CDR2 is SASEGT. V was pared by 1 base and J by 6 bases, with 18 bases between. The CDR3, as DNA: TGTGCCAGCAGTGAAGGAGGGGAGACGGTGAAAAAGACCCAGTACTTC. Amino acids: CASSEGGETVKKTQYF.